Described below is a single TCR beta chain sequence and its context. MiXCR, run by TCRdb on the RT-PCR reads, gives a single entry per CDR3 protein. The sample includes roughly 880,000 distinct CDR3 sequences, about a sixth seen only once; the top ten take around 6%. The entry originates in a study of patients and donors after allogeneic stem cell transplantation. Trimming removed 5 bases at V and 9 bases at J, with 14 bases between. Germline assignment: CDR1 SGHVS and CDR2 FQNEAQ. The CDR3 contains 13 residues. The chain recombines TRBV7-8 with TRBJ2-1; D ambiguous. What was sequenced was blood, either unsorted or a sorted T cell fraction (not recorded which). The sequence was collected from a human donor who was either an allogeneic HSCT recipient or a stem cell or donor lymphocyte infusion donor (not recorded which). It is not recorded whose cells these are; they may come from a transplant donor. The CDR3 sequence is CASSLVALIEQFF. The CDR3 DNA sequence: TGTGCCAGCAGCCTAGTGGCCTTGATTGAGCAGTTCTTC.